Below are 24 T cell receptor beta chains sequenced from a single sample in a study of blood T cell repertoires in COVID-19. TCRdb keeps only in-frame clones here, not all; method: immunoSEQ multiplex PCR. Among some 90,000 clones listed, approximately 82% were seen once. What was sequenced was peripheral blood. All receptors derive from a human donor in a cohort sampled during active COVID-19.

The chain uses TRBV11-2 and TRBJ2-1; D is perhaps TRBD1 (5 bases). This CDR3 has 14 residues. Looked up from germline, CDR1 is SGHAT and CDR2 is FQNNGV. V lost 2 bases, J lost 4 bases, and 9 bases lay in between. DNA of the CDR3: TGTGCCAGCAGCTTATTACAGGCGTACAATGAGCAGTTCTTC. The encoded protein is CASSLLQAYNEQFF.

The rearrangement uses TRBV3-1 (or the pseudogene TRBV3-2) and TRBJ2-6; D perhaps matches TRBD1 (6 bases). CDR1 is LGHDT and CDR2 is YNNKEL in the germline V gene (reference sequence). The V and J ends lost 0 bases and 2 bases respectively, with 20 bases between them. The CDR3 loop spans 20 amino acids. The DNA of the CDR3 is TGTGCCAGCAGCCAAGACCATGGCGGGTCAGGGGAAGCTGGGGCCAACGTCCTGACTTTC. Translated: CASSQDHGGSGEAGANVLTF.

This clone came up many times. V gene TRBV7-2 combines with J gene TRBJ1-1; D is perhaps TRBD1 (6 bases). This CDR3 has 13 residues. Germline loops: CDR1 SGHTA, CDR2 FQGNSA. Between the trimmed V and J ends, which lost 4 bases and 1 base, there was a span of 7 bases. The CDR3 spells CASSSTGNTEAFF. The CDR3 nucleotides read TGTGCCAGCAGCTCGACAGGGAACACTGAAGCTTTCTTT.

V and J are TRBV10-3 and TRBJ1-2; 8 bases fit TRBD1. Germline V CDR1 and CDR2: ENHRY, SYGVKD. This CDR3 is 18 amino acids long. V trimming: 3 bases; J trimming: 0 bases; junction bases outside the gene matches: 12. CDR3 sequence reads: CAISDWQGAERANYGYTF. In DNA form, the CDR3 reads TGTGCCATCAGTGACTGGCAGGGGGCGGAGCGAGCTAACTATGGCTACACCTTC.

This clone was observed a few times. The J gene is TRBJ2-2, the V gene TRBV15, with D perhaps matching TRBD1 (6 bases). The CDR3 sequence is 15 residues long. Germline CDR1 is LNHNV and CDR2 is YYDKDF (reference sequence). V dropped 0 bases and J dropped 2 bases, with 7 bases sitting between them. Here the CDR3 DNA reads TGTGCCACCAGCAGAGAAGGGGGAAACACCGGGGAGCTGTTTTTT. It encodes CATSREGGNTGELFF.

This clone was observed a single time. This chain links TRBV4-3 with TRBJ1-4; the match to TRBD1 covers 9 bases. Germline CDR1 and CDR2: LGHNA and YSLEER. V shed 0 bases, J shed 6 bases, and the junction held 8 bases outside the gene matches. This CDR3 has 17 amino acids. CDR3 sequence: CASSQEQGQGIDEKLFF. The CDR3 DNA is TGCGCCAGCAGCCAAGAGCAGGGACAGGGAATTGATGAAAAACTGTTTTTT.

V usage is TRBV2 and J usage is TRBJ2-1; 7 bases agree with TRBD1. The V gene end was trimmed by 11 bases and the J gene end by 5 bases; junction bases not matched to a gene: 9. In germline, CDR1 is SNHLY, CDR2 FYNNEI. The CDR3 covers 13 residues. In nucleotides, the CDR3 is TGTGCCGGACGCACAGGGGTCGACAATGAGCAGTTCTTC. Translating gives CAGRTGVDNEQFF.

The V call is TRBV27, the J call TRBJ2-4; perhaps TRBD2 as D (6 bases). CDR3 size: 14 residues. Trimming left V 6 bases short and J 0 bases short, with 9 bases between. Germline assignment: CDR1 MNHEY and CDR2 SMNVEV (reference sequence). The CDR3 DNA follows: TGTGCCAGCAGAGCGGGTCTAGCCAAAAACATTCAGTACTTC. Translation: CASRAGLAKNIQYF.

The chain is built from TRBV2 and TRBJ2-1; D is unresolved. CDR1 is SNHLY and CDR2 is FYNNEI in the germline V gene. V lost 5 bases, J lost 2 bases, and 16 bases lay in between. The CDR3 runs 16 residues. The CDR3 sequence: CASSLRVSLAYNEQFF. The CDR3 DNA is TGTGCCAGCAGTTTACGGGTCAGCCTCGCCTACAATGAGCAGTTCTTC.

V gene TRBV18 combines with J gene TRBJ2-5, with 7 bases matching TRBD1. Trimming removed 3 bases from V and 5 bases from J; junction bases left unmatched: 3. This CDR3 has 13 residues. Germline V gene data show CDR1 as KGHSH and CDR2 as LQKENI. CDR3 sequence: CASSPTGFETQYF. The CDR3 DNA reads as TGTGCCAGCTCACCGACAGGGTTTGAGACCCAGTACTTC.

This chain joins TRBV28 and TRBJ1-1; a possible D gene is TRBD1 (5 bases). CDR1 and CDR2 from the germline V gene are MDHEN and SYDVKM. The V end was cut by 3 bases, the J end by 6 bases, with 17 bases between. This CDR3 spans 15 amino acids. The CDR3: CASSLLGGDSPEAFF. CDR3 nucleotide sequence: TGTGCCAGCAGTTTGTTGGGGGGTGATAGTCCTGAAGCTTTCTTT.

The V gene is TRBV7-2, the J gene TRBJ2-3; 8 positions agree with TRBD2. With V trimmed by 5 bases and J by 2 bases, 15 bases remained unmatched. The CDR3 contains 18 residues. Germline-derived CDR1 and CDR2 are SGHTA and FQGNSA. The CDR3 bases are TGTGCCAGCAGCCCCCAAGTTAGTACGGGGGGGTACACAGATACGCAGTATTTT. Protein: CASSPQVSTGGYTDTQYF.

The chain uses TRBV5-1 and TRBJ2-5, with D tentatively TRBD2 (5 bases). The CDR3 is 14 amino acids. The ends were cut back, 2 bases at V and 1 base at J, with 9 bases in the middle. Germline assignment: CDR1 SGHRS and CDR2 YFSETQ. CDR3 region: CASSFSGPQETQYF. For the CDR3, the DNA is TGCGCCAGCAGCTTCAGCGGACCCCAAGAGACCCAGTACTTC.

This rearrangement joins TRBV7-8 to TRBJ1-1; a possible D gene is TRBD1 (6 bases). CDR3 size: 13 residues. Trimming pared 6 bases from V and 3 bases from J, leaving 11 bases between. Looked up from germline, CDR1 is SGHVS and CDR2 is FQNEAQ. CDR3 sequence reads: CASSYRADTEAFF. In DNA, the CDR3 is TGTGCCAGCAGTTACAGGGCGGACACTGAAGCTTTCTTT. The full variable domain, completed using reference TRBV7-8 and TRBJ1-1, is GAGVSQSPRYKVAKRGQDVALRCDPISGHVSLFWYQQALGQGPEFLTYFQNEAQLDKSGLPSDRFFAERPEGSVSTLKIQRTQQEDSAVYLCASSYRADTEAFFGQGTRLTVV.

The chain recombines TRBV28 with TRBJ2-5; maybe TRBD2 (7 bases). The CDR3 covers 15 residues. Germline lookup yields CDR1 MDHEN and CDR2 SYDVKM. Trimming stripped 5 bases from V and 2 bases from J, with 15 bases between. The CDR3 DNA sequence: TGTGCCAGCAGTCCCATGGGGGGGCTTCAAGAGACCCAGTACTTC. Protein: CASSPMGGLQETQYF.

Remarks on this clone: One end of the junction does not line up with germline, which may come from a read error. This chain joins TRBV11-2 and TRBJ1-1; D uncertain. Germline V gene data show CDR1 as SGHAT and CDR2 as FQNNGV. The CDR3 loop spans 15 amino acids. CDR3 in amino acids: CASNLQFHANTEAFF. The CDR3 DNA sequence: TGTGCCAGCAACTTACAGTTCCACGCGAACACTGAAGCTTTCTTT.

This chain uses TRBV6-5 with TRBJ1-5, with 7 bases fitting TRBD1. The CDR3 totals 14 residues. V shed 5 bases, J shed 6 bases, and the junction held 7 bases outside the gene matches. In germline, CDR1 is MNHEY, CDR2 SVGAGI. The CDR3 spells CASSTTGDRQPQHF. For the CDR3, the DNA is TGTGCCAGCAGTACTACAGGGGATCGTCAGCCCCAGCATTTT.

The chain uses TRBV7-2 and TRBJ1-5; 7 bases are shared with TRBD1. This CDR3 has 13 residues. From germline, CDR1 is SGHTA and CDR2 FQGNSA. V was pared by 1 base and J by 9 bases, with 3 bases of the junction left unmatched. As DNA, the CDR3 is TGTGCCAGCAGCTTAGACAGACAGGGGCCCCAGCATTTT. Translated: CASSLDRQGPQHF.

This sequence joins TRBV27 and TRBJ2-3; unclear D gene. There are 14 residues in the CDR3. Germline CDR1 is MNHEY and CDR2 is SMNVEV (reference sequence). Deletions cut 4 bases from V and 1 base from J, with 9 bases between. The CDR3 here is CASSSHGRTDTQYF. The CDR3 DNA is TGTGCCAGCAGTTCCCACGGTCGCACAGATACGCAGTATTTT.

The chain combines TRBV28 with TRBJ1-3; 8 nucleotides match TRBD1. V shed 6 bases and J 7 bases; nucleotides not matched to a gene: 5. The CDR3 loop spans 13 amino acids. Germline V gene data show CDR1 as MDHEN and CDR2 as SYDVKM. CDR3 loop: CASRKTGDNTIYF. CDR3 coding DNA: TGTGCCAGCAGGAAGACAGGGGACAACACCATATATTTT.

V is TRBV28 and J is TRBJ2-3; D remains ambiguous. This CDR3 has 14 residues. Germline V CDR1 and CDR2: MDHEN, SYDVKM. V was shortened by 5 bases and J by 4 bases, with 13 bases between the two germline ends. CDR3 region: CASSLPASADTQYF. The CDR3 region has the DNA TGTGCCAGCAGTCTGCCGGCGAGCGCAGATACGCAGTATTTT.

The chain joins TRBV4-1 to TRBJ1-3; D not certain. Trimming stripped 4 bases from V and 4 bases from J, with 8 bases between. Germline lookup yields CDR1 MGHRA and CDR2 YSYEKL. The CDR3 runs to 13 residues. The CDR3 protein is CASSLLFGNTIYF. CDR3 DNA sequence: TGCGCCAGCAGCCTCCTATTCGGAAACACCATATATTTT.

This sequence joins TRBV5-1 and TRBJ1-1; the D gene is possibly TRBD1 (6 bases). Trimming stripped 2 bases from V and 1 base from J, with 9 bases between. The CDR3 extends over 14 amino acids. Germline loops: CDR1 SGHRS, CDR2 YFSETQ. In DNA, the CDR3 is TGCGCCAGCAGCTTCACACAGGGGAACACTGAAGCTTTCTTT. Amino acid sequence: CASSFTQGNTEAFF.

This clone was observed a handful of times. V and J are TRBV6-5 and TRBJ1-4; D is undetermined. The germline gives CDR1 MNHEY, CDR2 SVGAGI. Trimming shortened V by 6 bases and J by 0 bases, and 8 bases separated the two germline ends. CDR3 size: 14 residues. The CDR3 nucleotides read TGTGCCAGCAGAGACACAACAACTAATGAAAAACTGTTTTTT. Protein: CASRDTTTNEKLFF.